These 14 T cell receptor beta chains were sequenced from one sample in a study of cytomegalovirus exposure and HLA in healthy donors. Amplification used 60 Vbeta primers and 13 Jbeta primers. Generated by immunoSEQ multiplex PCR, the TCRdb table keeps only in-frame clones and is missing some. The sample consists of over 200,000 clones, approximately 82% of them appearing once. Sequenced input: PBMCs. The receptors derive from a woman aged 35 to 49 in good health and CMV-seronegative.

This rearrangement joins TRBV27 to TRBJ1-6; D unresolved. The V gene lost 7 bases and the J gene lost 0 bases, with 10 bases spanning the gap. The length of the CDR3 is 15 residues. The germline V gene encodes CDR1 MNHEY and CDR2 SMNVEV (reference sequence). CDR3 region: CASTFTHSYNSPLHF. The CDR3 DNA reads as TGTGCCAGCACTTTCACACACTCCTATAATTCACCCCTCCACTTT.

This chain uses TRBV2 with TRBJ2-1, with D possibly being TRBD2 (5 bases). Germline lookup yields CDR1 SNHLY and CDR2 FYNNEI. This CDR3 region has 12 residues. V was cut by 6 bases and J by 12 bases, with 15 bases left in between. CDR3 region: CASSPSGTGQFF. For the CDR3, the DNA is TGTGCCAGCAGCCCGAGCGGAACGGGGCAGTTCTTC.

The rearrangement links TRBV28 to TRBJ2-2; 9 bases are a match to TRBD2. Germline V gene lookup returns CDR1 MDHEN and CDR2 SYDVKM. After removal of 5 bases from V and 2 bases from J, the junction contained 9 bases not matched to a gene. This CDR3 contains 17 residues. DNA of the CDR3: TGTGCCAGCAGTCCCGTGGTAGCGGGGGCTAACACCGGGGAGCTGTTTTTT. Protein sequence: CASSPVVAGANTGELFF. Supplemented by reference TRBV28 and TRBJ2-2, the full variable domain reads DVKVTQSSRYLVKRTGEKVFLECVQDMDHENMFWYRQDPGLGLRLIYFSYDVKMKEKGDIPEGYSVSREKKERFSLILESASTNQTSMYLCASSPVVAGANTGELFFGEGSRLTVL.

The rearrangement joins TRBV6-6 to TRBJ2-1; 9 bases agree with TRBD1. Per germline, CDR1 MNHNY and CDR2 SVGAGI (reference sequence). V was pared by 6 bases and J by 7 bases, with 13 bases of the junction left unmatched. This CDR3 region has 16 residues. For the CDR3, the DNA is TGTGCCAGCAGGGCTGTGGGGACAGGGCCGAGAAATGAGCAGTTCTTC. Translated: CASRAVGTGPRNEQFF.

V gene TRBV27 combines with J gene TRBJ2-7, with TRBD2 identical over 7 bases. The CDR3 spans 14 residues. Germline-derived CDR1 and CDR2 are MNHEY and SMNVEV (reference sequence). J lost 3 bases, V lost 5 bases, and 7 bases had no gene match. CDR3 protein: CASSLGEGSYEQYF. CDR3 nucleotides: TGTGCCAGCAGTCTAGGGGAGGGAAGCTACGAGCAGTACTTC.

V gene TRBV6-1 combines with J gene TRBJ1-2, with D tentatively TRBD1 (6 bases). Germline V gene sequence: CDR1 MNHNS, CDR2 SASEGT. Trimming took off 6 bases at V and 4 bases at J, with 18 bases between the two ends. The CDR3 length is 15 residues. The CDR3 region is CASRPTGTSGYGYTF. The CDR3 bases are TGTGCCAGCAGGCCGACAGGTACCTCGGGCTATGGCTACACCTTC.

As DNA, the CDR3 is TGTGCCAGCAGCCCTCCGACAGGACTCCAAGAGACCCAGTACTTC. This sequence encodes CASSPPTGLQETQYF. The chain uses TRBV5-6 and TRBJ2-5; TRBD1 might be the D (6 bases). From germline, CDR1 is SGHDT and CDR2 YYEEEE. With 4 bases removed from V and 1 base from J, the gap between germline ends came to 14 bases. This CDR3 contains 15 residues. Full variable domain (remainder filled in from reference TRBV5-6 and TRBJ2-5): DAGVTQSPTHLIKTRGQQVTLRCSPKSGHDTVSWYQQALGQGPQFIFQYYEEEERQRGNFPDRFSGHQFPNYSSELNVNALLLGDSALYLCASSPPTGLQETQYFGPGTRLLVL.

This clone was seen only a few times. The rearrangement links TRBV5-6 to TRBJ2-2; D might be TRBD2 (7 bases). The CDR3 totals 16 residues. V lost 4 bases and J 1 base, leaving 14 bases between the germline ends. CDR1 SGHDT and CDR2 YYEEEE come from the germline V gene. CDR3: CASSQGKRGNTGELFF. CDR3 coding DNA: TGTGCCAGCAGCCAGGGGAAGCGGGGGAACACCGGGGAGCTGTTTTTT. The full variable domain, in which reference TRBV5-6 and TRBJ2-2 provide the parts outside the CDR3, is DAGVTQSPTHLIKTRGQQVTLRCSPKSGHDTVSWYQQALGQGPQFIFQYYEEEERQRGNFPDRFSGHQFPNYSSELNVNALLLGDSALYLCASSQGKRGNTGELFFGEGSRLTVL.

The count of this clone is one. This sequence joins TRBV19 and TRBJ1-1; D possibly corresponds to TRBD1 (5 bases). The CDR3 runs to 15 residues. Per the germline V gene, CDR1 is LNHDA and CDR2 is SQIVND (reference sequence). Trimming pared 5 bases from V and 4 bases from J, leaving 17 bases between. DNA of the CDR3: TGTGCCAGTAGTCTTTTCGAACAGGCCGTCACTGAAGCTTTCTTT. Its translation: CASSLFEQAVTEAFF.

The chain joins TRBV18 to TRBJ1-6; D perhaps matches TRBD1 (5 bases). Germline V gene lookup returns CDR1 KGHSH and CDR2 LQKENI. This CDR3 contains 14 residues. The germline V and J ends were trimmed by 3 bases and 8 bases, with 11 bases remaining between them. CDR3 region: CASSPKGRDSPLHF. In DNA form, the CDR3 reads TGTGCCAGCTCACCCAAGGGGAGGGATTCACCCCTCCACTTT.

The V and J genes are TRBV5-1 and TRBJ2-6; D may be TRBD1 (6 bases). The germline gives CDR1 SGHRS, CDR2 YFSETQ. The CDR3 spans 18 residues. V lost 4 bases to trimming and J lost 0 bases, with 17 bases between them. The CDR3 loop is CASSPPQGTNSGANVLTF. The CDR3 nucleotides are TGCGCCAGCAGCCCGCCACAGGGAACTAACTCTGGGGCCAACGTCCTGACTTTC.

This chain connects TRBV28 to TRBJ2-3; D is possibly TRBD1 (6 bases). V lost 10 bases and J lost 1, with 15 bases in between. CDR3 length equals 14 residues. Germline V gives CDR1 MDHEN, CDR2 SYDVKM. For the CDR3, the DNA is TGTGCCAACTCAGGGGCACAGGGCACAGATACGCAGTATTTT. Translation: CANSGAQGTDTQYF.

The chain uses TRBV6-6 and TRBJ2-7; a possible D gene is TRBD2 (6 bases). Trimming shortened V by 5 bases and J by 6 bases, and 8 bases separated the two germline ends. This CDR3 has 11 amino acids. Germline V gene lookup returns CDR1 MNHNY and CDR2 SVGAGI (reference sequence). The CDR3 loop is CASSATSEQYF. CDR3 bases: TGTGCCAGCAGTGCGACTAGCGAGCAGTACTTC.

This clone was counted once. The chain is built from TRBV25-1 and TRBJ2-7; 7 bases are shared with TRBD2. Germline CDR1 and CDR2: MGHDK and SYGVNS. The CDR3 totals 11 residues. V lost 4 bases and J lost 6; bases outside the gene matches: 0. The CDR3: CASSGGGEQYF. CDR3 nucleotides: TGTGCCAGCAGTGGGGGGGGCGAGCAGTACTTC.